The TCR beta chain under discussion was sequenced for a study of T cell responses to AZD1222 COVID-19 vaccine. Broader study findings: Nearly half of the spike-specific TCRs reportedly recognize variant regions that carry no mutations. The study sampled repertoires only after the peak T cell response. The donor cohort was predominantly white British with a female majority, and clonal diversity may have been underestimated.

The CDR3 runs 16 residues. CDR1 is MNHEY, CDR2 SVGAGI, per germline. V dropped 0 bases and J dropped 2; count of bases not matched to a gene: 3. Second-dose timings of about 4 or about 12 weeks were pooled. Generated by immunoSEQ multiplex PCR, the TCRdb table keeps only in-frame clones and is missing some. The sample lists just under 150,000 clones, over 85% occurring once. Notes on this clone: The antigen is undetermined.

This TCR was sampled from an adult who received the AZD1222 COVID-19 vaccine. Material: peripheral blood, obtained 28 days after the second AZD1222 dose. The rearrangement joins TRBV6-5 to TRBJ1-3; 8 nucleotides agree with TRBD1. The CDR3 loop reads CASSYSTRGPGNTIYF. The CDR3 DNA sequence: TGTGCCAGCAGTTACTCGACCAGGGGGCCTGGAAACACCATATATTTT.